The source of this TCR beta chain is a study of T cells expressing NK-cell markers. Study summary: HCMV seropositivity characterized seven of the eight sequenced donors, and seronegativity one.

This CDR3 is built from 16 residues. CDR1 and CDR2 from the germline V gene are KGHSH and LQKENI. Reprocessing the 5' RACE reads, TCRdb reports a single entry for every CDR3 protein and omits DNA. This sample's table has roughly 170,000 distinct CDR3 sequences. Input material: blood T cells: a sorted CD56 or NKG2C T cell subset, CD4+ or CD8+ T cells, or bulk PBMC T cells (not recorded which). The rearrangement uses TRBV18 and TRBJ1-1; without DNA, the TCRdb call of TRBD1 cannot be checked. The source of this sequence is a woman aged 18-70 years in good health. The CDR3 protein is CASSPSSVAQGTEAFF.